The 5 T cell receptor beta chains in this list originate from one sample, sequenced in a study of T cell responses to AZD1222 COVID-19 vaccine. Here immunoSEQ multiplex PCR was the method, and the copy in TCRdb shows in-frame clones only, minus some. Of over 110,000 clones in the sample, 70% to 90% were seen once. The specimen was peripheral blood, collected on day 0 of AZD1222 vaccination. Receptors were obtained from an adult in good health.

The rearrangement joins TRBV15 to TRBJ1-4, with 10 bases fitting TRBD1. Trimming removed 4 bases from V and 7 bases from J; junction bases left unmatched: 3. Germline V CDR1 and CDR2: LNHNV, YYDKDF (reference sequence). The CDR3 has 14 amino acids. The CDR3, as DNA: TGTGCCACCAGCACCGGGACAGGGGCTGAAAAACTGTTTTTT. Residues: CATSTGTGAEKLFF.

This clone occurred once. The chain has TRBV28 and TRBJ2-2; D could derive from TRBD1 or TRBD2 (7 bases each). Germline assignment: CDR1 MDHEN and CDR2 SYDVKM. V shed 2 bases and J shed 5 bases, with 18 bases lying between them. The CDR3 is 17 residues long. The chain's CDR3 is CASSLIPGGVGTGELFF. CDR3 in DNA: TGTGCCAGCAGTTTAATCCCAGGGGGGGTAGGAACCGGGGAGCTGTTTTTT.

The CDR3 region is CASSPPGSRIYEQYF. The CDR3 nucleotides read TGTGCCAGCAGCCCTCCCGGGTCAAGGATTTACGAGCAGTACTTC. The chain couples TRBV11-3 to TRBJ2-7; no clear D. Germline CDR1 is SGHNT and CDR2 is YENEEA. Trimming took 5 bases from V and 4 from J, leaving 18 bases between them. The CDR3 is 15 residues long.

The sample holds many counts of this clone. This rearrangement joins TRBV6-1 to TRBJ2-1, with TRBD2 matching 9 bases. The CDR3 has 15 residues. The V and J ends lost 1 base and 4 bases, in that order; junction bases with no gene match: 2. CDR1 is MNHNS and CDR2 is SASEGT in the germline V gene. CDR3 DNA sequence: TGTGCCAGCAGTGAAGAAGCGGGAGGTTACAATGAGCAGTTCTTC. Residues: CASSEEAGGYNEQFF.

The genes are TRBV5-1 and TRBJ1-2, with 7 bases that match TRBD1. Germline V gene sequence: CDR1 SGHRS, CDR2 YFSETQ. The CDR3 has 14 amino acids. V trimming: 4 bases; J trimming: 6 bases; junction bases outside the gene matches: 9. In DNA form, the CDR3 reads TGCGCCAGCAGCACCGGACAGGAGCGAAATGGCTACACCTTC. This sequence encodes CASSTGQERNGYTF.